These 4 T cell receptor beta chains were all obtained from the same sample, sequenced in a study of T-cell reconstitution after alpha-beta-depleted transplantation in children. The TCRbeta library incorporated unique molecular identifiers. MiXCR, run by TCRdb on the PCR reads, gives a single entry per CDR3 protein. The repertoire has 100,000 to 150,000 distinct CDR3 sequences, 23% of them found once; the top ten carry approximately 10%. This specimen was PBMCs, mostly from graft donor cells, taken 180 days after TCRalphabeta/CD19-depleted stem cell transplant. The receptors were gathered from a male patient under 10 years old who had a stem cell transplant for chronic granulomatous disease, so the T cells may come from the graft donor.

This clonotype appeared a few times. CDR3: CASSLAGRDGRSSYNEQFF. CDR3 DNA: TGTGCCAGCAGCTTGGCCGGCAGGGATGGACGAAGCTCCTACAATGAGCAGTTCTTC. The chain recombines TRBV5-4 with TRBJ2-1; tentatively, D is TRBD1 (5 bases). CDR1 SGHNT and CDR2 YYREEE come from the germline V gene (reference sequence). This CDR3 region has 19 residues. V lost 0 bases, J lost 0 bases, and 19 bases lay in between.

This chain connects TRBV21-1 to TRBJ2-7; TRBD1 is the table's D call and was not checked against the DNA. TRBV21-1 constitutes a pseudogene. The CDR3 length is 14 residues. CDR3 residues: CASSTGHHSYEQYF. CDR3 DNA: TGTGCCAGTAGCACCGGACACCACTCCTACGAGCAGTACTTC.

The V and J genes are TRBV6-5 and TRBJ2-3, with 8 positions matching TRBD2. This CDR3 has 17 residues. Germline V lookup: CDR1 MNHEY, CDR2 SVGAGI. With 1 base clipped from V and 0 bases from J, the junction kept 6 bases outside the gene matches. The CDR3 DNA reads as TGTGCCAGCAGTTACTGGGGTGCGGGGGGTAGCACAGATACGCAGTATTTT. Translating gives CASSYWGAGGSTDTQYF.

The chain employs TRBV10-3 and TRBJ2-5; a weak D match, TRBD2 (5 bases). CDR1 is ENHRY and CDR2 is SYGVKD in the germline V gene. Trimming took off 0 bases at V and 2 bases at J, with 7 bases between the two ends. The CDR3 totals 14 residues. The CDR3 is CAISESSGQETQYF. In DNA, the CDR3 is TGTGCCATCAGTGAGTCAAGCGGTCAAGAGACCCAGTACTTC.